Following are 10 T cell receptor beta chains from one sample sequenced in a study of CD8 T cells in ankylosing spondylitis. TCRdb reanalysed the 5' RACE reads using MiXCR and keeps one entry per CDR3 protein. The table lists about 360,000 distinct CDR3 sequences, 20% to 25% of them singletons. The sample was blood, either unsorted or a sorted T cell fraction (not recorded which). The origin of the receptors is a male donor with ankylosing spondylitis or in good health (not recorded which).

This clonotype was picked up a small number of times. The chain carries TRBV11-2 and TRBJ2-3, with TRBD2 matching 9 bases. V lost 6 bases and J lost 0; bases outside the gene matches: 10. The germline V gene has CDR1 SGHAT and CDR2 FQNNGV. The CDR3 contains 17 residues. The CDR3 protein is CASRFPPTSGSTDTQYF. DNA for the CDR3: TGTGCCAGCAGGTTTCCCCCGACTAGCGGAAGCACAGATACGCAGTATTTT.

The CDR3 DNA follows: TGTGCCAGCAGGTTAATCCAGGAGCAGTTCTTC. Amino acids: CASRLIQEQFF. The V call is TRBV7-8, the J call TRBJ2-1, with D unresolved. This CDR3 is built from 11 residues. V was cut by 6 bases and J by 10 bases, with 10 bases left in between. The germline CDR1 and CDR2 sequences are SGHVS and FQNEAQ.

This clonotype was observed a few times. The chain uses TRBV12-3 or TRBV12-4 and TRBJ1-2; D is possibly TRBD1 (5 bases). The CDR3 loop spans 12 amino acids. V lost 2 bases and J lost 5, with 6 bases in between. CDR3 residues: CASSLWGYGYTF. The CDR3 coding sequence is TGTGCCAGCAGTTTATGGGGGTATGGCTACACCTTC.

The chain links TRBV9 to TRBJ2-1, with D uncertain. The CDR3 spans 16 residues. V was clipped by 0 bases and J by 2 bases, with 12 bases between them. Per the germline V gene, CDR1 is SGDLS and CDR2 is YYNGEE. CDR3 amino acids: CASSVGSKPTYNEQFF. The CDR3 nucleotides are TGTGCCAGCAGCGTAGGATCTAAACCTACCTACAATGAGCAGTTCTTC.

This sequence joins TRBV27 and TRBJ2-3, with D possibly called TRBD1 or TRBD2 (5 bases each). V was clipped by 6 bases and J by 2 bases, with 15 bases between them. This CDR3 spans 15 amino acids. CDR1 MNHEY and CDR2 SMNVEV come from the germline V gene (reference sequence). CDR3 residues: CASSRGTLVTDTQYF. The DNA of the CDR3 is TGTGCCAGCAGCCGAGGGACGCTTGTCACAGATACGCAGTATTTT.

In its sample, this clonotype was seen a few times. This chain links TRBV27 with TRBJ1-4; TRBD1 is a possible D gene (5 bases). Germline lookup yields CDR1 MNHEY and CDR2 SMNVEV (reference sequence). The CDR3 extends over 13 amino acids. Between the trimmed V and J ends, which lost 6 bases and 0 bases, there was a span of 5 bases. Here the CDR3 DNA reads TGTGCCAGCAGCAGGGCAACTAATGAAAAACTGTTTTTT. Translating gives CASSRATNEKLFF. The full variable domain, in which reference TRBV27 and TRBJ1-4 provide the parts outside the CDR3, is EAQVTQNPRYLITVTGKKLTVTCSQNMNHEYMSWYRQDPGLGLRQIYYSMNVEVTDKGDVPEGYKVSRKEKRNFPLILESPSPNQTSLYFCASSRATNEKLFFGSGTQLSVL.

This clonotype came up a few times. The chain joins TRBV5-8 to TRBJ2-7; 7 bases fit TRBD2. This CDR3 is 14 amino acids long. The germline V gene encodes CDR1 SGHTS and CDR2 YDEGEE. With V trimmed by 3 bases and J by 6 bases, 9 bases remained unmatched. The CDR3: CASSWGGGQSEQYF. CDR3 nucleotide sequence: TGTGCCAGCAGCTGGGGCGGGGGTCAAAGCGAGCAGTACTTC.

This clonotype was seen a few times. V usage is TRBV29-1 and J usage is TRBJ2-3; possibly TRBD2 for D (6 bases). The CDR3 loop spans 15 amino acids. Germline loops: CDR1 SQVTM, CDR2 ANQGSEA. The V gene lost 6 bases and the J gene lost 0 bases, with 16 bases spanning the gap. DNA of the CDR3: TGCAGCGTCTACCGAGGAGCGGGCAGCACAGATACGCAGTATTTT. Its protein product is CSVYRGAGSTDTQYF.

This clonotype was seen more than once but under ten times. The chain uses TRBV20-1 and TRBJ2-3, with TRBD1 as a possible D gene (7 bases). Germline lookup yields CDR1 DFQATT and CDR2 SNEGSKA (reference sequence). The ends were cut back, 2 bases at V and 2 bases at J, with 20 bases in the middle. The CDR3 consists of 17 residues. The CDR3 spells CSARSIQGEVDTDTQYF. The CDR3 DNA reads TGCAGTGCTAGATCAATCCAGGGGGAGGTTGACACAGATACGCAGTATTTT.

This clonotype was seen a few times. This chain joins TRBV29-1 and TRBJ2-2; D not resolved. Germline CDR1 reads SQVTM; CDR2 reads ANQGSEA. V was shortened by 7 bases and J by 1 base, with 10 bases between the two germline ends. The CDR3 has 13 residues. The CDR3 spells CSADIQNTGELFF. CDR3 in DNA: TGCAGCGCCGACATTCAGAACACCGGGGAGCTGTTTTTT.